One and the same sample provided the 20 T cell receptor beta chains below, sequenced in a study of cytotoxic CD8 clonotypes in ibrutinib-treated CLL. Clones were read by immunoSEQ multiplex PCR, and TCRdb kept only the in-frame ones, dropping some. Counted here are approximately 13,000 clones, 70% occurring once; the ten biggest clones make up roughly 5.5%. Sequenced here: PBMCs, sampled before ibrutinib treatment. The receptor source for this set is a human donor with chronic lymphocytic leukemia.

The rearrangement joins TRBV6-5 to TRBJ1-2; unclear D gene. CDR1 is MNHEY, CDR2 SVGAGI, per germline. Between the trimmed V and J ends, which lost 0 bases and 3 bases, there was a span of 5 bases. The CDR3 is 13 amino acids. CDR3 nucleotide sequence: TGTGCCAGCAGTTACTCGGTGGACTATGGCTACACCTTC. Its translation is CASSYSVDYGYTF.

The chain employs TRBV11-1 and TRBJ2-3; either TRBD1 or TRBD2 may supply D (6 bases each). Trimming stripped 5 bases from V and 4 bases from J, with 16 bases between. Germline CDR1 SGHAT, CDR2 FQDESV (reference sequence). CDR3 size: 15 residues. CDR3 nucleotides: TGTGCCAGCAGCCCCCGGGGGCGGGCCGCAGATACGCAGTATTTT. Translated: CASSPRGRAADTQYF. Based on the CDR3 plus reference TRBV11-1 and TRBJ2-3, the full variable domain is EAEVAQSPRYKITEKSQAVAFWCDPISGHATLYWYRQILGQGPELLVQFQDESVVDDSQLPKDRFSAERLKGVDSTLKIQPAELGDSAMYLCASSPRGRAADTQYFGPGTRLTVL.

This rearrangement joins TRBV7-2 to TRBJ2-1; TRBD1 or TRBD2 may be the D gene (5 bases each). The CDR3 runs to 15 residues. Germline values: CDR1 SGHTA, CDR2 FQGNSA. Trimming pared 1 base from V and 8 bases from J, leaving 15 bases between. The CDR3 reads CASSLVGDGPYEQFF. For the CDR3, the DNA is TGTGCCAGCAGCTTAGTGGGGGACGGCCCGTATGAGCAGTTCTTC.

The V gene is TRBV6-1, the J gene TRBJ2-1; TRBD2 matches at 9 bases. V gave up 3 bases and J gave up 8 bases; unmatched junction bases: 8. The CDR3 covers 15 residues. Germline assignment: CDR1 MNHNS and CDR2 SASEGT. The CDR3 spells CASSDPAGGVDEQFF. As DNA, the CDR3 is TGTGCCAGCAGTGACCCAGCGGGAGGTGTCGATGAGCAGTTCTTC.

This clone was picked up a small number of times. The rearrangement uses TRBV11-2 and TRBJ2-7, with 7 positions matching TRBD2. The CDR3 length is 16 residues. CDR1 is SGHAT and CDR2 is FQNNGV in the germline V gene. J gave up 3 bases and V 6 bases, and 14 bases lay outside the gene matches. The CDR3 loop is CASRRLRGRTDYEQYF. CDR3 in DNA: TGTGCCAGCAGGAGATTGCGGGGGAGGACCGACTACGAGCAGTACTTC.

The V call is TRBV6-5, the J call TRBJ2-3, with TRBD2 identical over 7 bases. Per germline, CDR1 MNHEY and CDR2 SVGAGI. The length of the CDR3 is 13 residues. Trimming cost V 6 bases and J 6 bases; bases outside gene matches: 6. The CDR3 DNA follows: TGTGCCAGCAGGCCCAGACTAGCCGATACGCAGTATTTT. It specifies CASRPRLADTQYF.

J is TRBJ1-1 and V is TRBV5-4, with a weak D call TRBD1 (6 bases). Germline V gene sequence: CDR1 SGHNT, CDR2 YYREEE (reference sequence). The CDR3 contains 13 residues. Trimming pared 4 bases from V and 6 bases from J, leaving 13 bases between. The chain's CDR3 is CASSDDRLAEAFF. Here the CDR3 DNA reads TGTGCCAGCAGCGACGACAGGCTGGCTGAAGCTTTCTTT.

The table lists this clone with a few counts. The chain is built from TRBV7-9 and TRBJ2-5; D may match TRBD1 or TRBD2 (5 bases each). The CDR3 is made up of 14 amino acids. Germline V lookup: CDR1 SEHNR, CDR2 FQNEAQ (reference sequence). With 5 bases removed from V and 5 bases from J, the gap between germline ends came to 15 bases. The CDR3 region has the DNA TGTGCCAGCAGCCCGGGGCAGCCCGGGGAGACCCAGTACTTC. This encodes CASSPGQPGETQYF.

The chain has TRBV5-1 and TRBJ2-7, with a weak D call TRBD1 (6 bases). CDR1 and CDR2 from the germline V gene are SGHRS and YFSETQ. Trimming pared 0 bases from V and 3 bases from J, leaving 13 bases between. The CDR3 spans 15 residues. The CDR3 nucleotides read TGCGCCAGCAGCTTGGGCCACGGACAGATCTACGAGCAGTACTTC. Translated, it gives CASSLGHGQIYEQYF.

The chain joins TRBV19 to TRBJ2-7, with a possible D match to TRBD2 (6 bases). This CDR3 comprises 14 residues. Germline CDR1 reads LNHDA; CDR2 reads SQIVND (reference sequence). Trimming left V 7 bases short and J 2 bases short, with 15 bases between. The CDR3 bases are TGTGCCAGTACCCCCCGCGGGGACCCCTACGAGCAGTACTTC. It encodes CASTPRGDPYEQYF.

The CDR3 loop is CASSLANLAGTNEKLFF. The DNA of the CDR3 is TGCGCCAGCAGCTTGGCCAACCTCGCAGGGACCAATGAAAAACTGTTTTTT. V and J are TRBV5-1 and TRBJ1-4, with D tentatively TRBD1 (5 bases). In germline, CDR1 is SGHRS, CDR2 YFSETQ. V lost 0 bases and J 5 bases, leaving 17 bases between the germline ends. CDR3 length equals 17 residues. Drawing the rest from reference TRBV5-1 and TRBJ1-4, the complete variable domain is KAGVTQTPRYLIKTRGQQVTLSCSPISGHRSVSWYQQTPGQGLQFLFEYFSETQRNKGNFPGRFSGRQFSNSRSEMNVSTLELGDSALYLCASSLANLAGTNEKLFFGSGTQLSVL.

The rearrangement links TRBV2 to TRBJ2-2; 8 bases line up with TRBD1. Trimming removed 4 bases from V and 4 bases from J; junction bases left unmatched: 5. This CDR3 comprises 15 residues. The germline V gene has CDR1 SNHLY and CDR2 FYNNEI. CDR3 amino acids: CASSADRAGTGELFF. The DNA for the CDR3 is TGTGCCAGCAGTGCGGACAGGGCGGGCACCGGGGAGCTGTTTTTT.

V gene TRBV7-6 combines with J gene TRBJ1-4; possible D gene TRBD1, 5 bases. The germline CDR1 and CDR2 sequences are SGHVS and FNYEAQ. CDR3 length: 16 amino acids. Deletions cut 0 bases from V and 4 bases from J, with 12 bases between. The CDR3 DNA sequence: TGTGCCAGCAGCTTAGCCCCGGGACGGCTTAATGAAAAACTGTTTTTT. Protein sequence: CASSLAPGRLNEKLFF. Complete variable domain (other parts from reference TRBV7-6 and TRBJ1-4): GAGVSQSPRYKVTKRGQDVALRCDPISGHVSLYWYRQALGQGPEFLTYFNYEAQQDKSGLPNDRFSAERPEGSISTLTIQRTEQRDSAMYRCASSLAPGRLNEKLFFGSGTQLSVL.

This chain uses TRBV28 with TRBJ1-5, with a weak D call TRBD1 (6 bases). Germline lookup yields CDR1 MDHEN and CDR2 SYDVKM. The germline V and J ends were trimmed by 5 bases and 2 bases, with 13 bases remaining between them. The CDR3 consists of 15 residues. The CDR3 protein is CASSRLGGRNQPQHF. The CDR3 DNA reads as TGTGCCAGCAGTCGCCTTGGGGGCCGCAATCAGCCCCAGCATTTT. The whole variable domain, remainder taken from reference TRBV28 and TRBJ1-5, is DVKVTQSSRYLVKRTGEKVFLECVQDMDHENMFWYRQDPGLGLRLIYFSYDVKMKEKGDIPEGYSVSREKKERFSLILESASTNQTSMYLCASSRLGGRNQPQHFGDGTRLSIL.

This clone appeared a few times. The chain uses TRBV6-5 and TRBJ1-2; TRBD1 matches at 7 bases. There are 15 residues in the CDR3. J lost 5 bases, V lost 2 bases, and 8 bases had no gene match. Germline V lookup: CDR1 MNHEY, CDR2 SVGAGI. The CDR3 sequence is CASSYPGTAFYGYTF. The CDR3 nucleotides read TGTGCCAGCAGTTACCCCGGGACAGCGTTTTATGGCTACACCTTC.

The chain employs TRBV5-8 and TRBJ2-2, with TRBD2 matching 11 bases. V was pared by 4 bases and J by 5 bases, with 7 bases of the junction left unmatched. The germline CDR1 and CDR2 sequences are SGHTS and YDEGEE. This CDR3 contains 16 residues. The CDR3 DNA is TGTGCCAGCAGCGCCGGACGGACTAGCGGGACCGGGGAGCTGTTTTTT. Residues: CASSAGRTSGTGELFF.

The chain combines TRBV29-1 with TRBJ2-3, with 12 bases aligning to TRBD1. The CDR3 spans 16 residues. Germline trimming cut 6 bases from V and 1 base from J; bases unmatched to any gene: 8. The germline gives CDR1 SQVTM, CDR2 ANQGSEA. CDR3 coding DNA: TGCAGCGTGGCGAGGGGACAGGGGGCGGGCACAGATACGCAGTATTTT. Encoded protein: CSVARGQGAGTDTQYF.

The chain is built from TRBV7-9 and TRBJ2-5; D is perhaps TRBD2 (5 bases). This CDR3 region has 13 residues. Trimming pared 5 bases from V and 4 bases from J, leaving 11 bases between. CDR1 and CDR2 (germline): SEHNR, FQNEAQ (reference sequence). The CDR3 sequence is CASSPDLGETQYF. The CDR3 region has the DNA TGTGCCAGCAGCCCGGACTTAGGAGAGACCCAGTACTTC.

CDR3 loop: CASSSSGGGTQYF. The CDR3 DNA follows: TGTGCCAGCAGTTCTAGCGGGGGGGGAACCCAGTACTTC. This sequence joins TRBV6-5 and TRBJ2-5; TRBD2 matches at 12 bases. Trimming cost V 4 bases and J 8 bases; bases outside gene matches: 2. Per germline, CDR1 MNHEY and CDR2 SVGAGI. The CDR3 runs to 13 residues.

The chain couples TRBV6-5 to TRBJ1-1, with a possible D match to TRBD1 (5 bases). Trimming cost V 8 bases and J 4 bases, with 17 bases left between them. Germline CDR1 reads MNHEY; CDR2 reads SVGAGI. CDR3 length: 14 amino acids. The CDR3 region has the DNA TGTGCCAGCGTCCCCAGGGACCGGGGCACTGAAGCTTTCTTT. Translation: CASVPRDRGTEAFF.